This T cell receptor (beta chain) stems from a study of glioma-infiltrating T cells after dendritic cell vaccination. This clone was observed a handful of times. Measured with immunoSEQ multiplex PCR; TCRdb has only the in-frame clones, and not every one. In the table there are about 95,000 clones, under 90% of which are singletons. CDR1 and CDR2 from the germline V gene are SGHTA and FQGNSA. The CDR3 spans 13 residues. V shed 4 bases and J shed 2 bases, with 8 bases lying between them. The sample here was blood, taken before dendritic cell vaccination. The sequence was collected from a human donor with glioblastoma. The chain links TRBV7-2 to TRBJ2-5; D not resolved. The CDR3 sequence is CASSYYFQETQYF. The CDR3 nucleotides are TGTGCCAGCAGCTACTACTTTCAAGAGACCCAGTACTTC.